This TCR beta chain was sequenced for a study of radiotherapy plus CTLA-4 blockade in lung cancer. General study findings and limits: Among blood TCR repertoires after radiotherapy plus ipilimumab, tumor-derived clones expanded.

As for this clone: No antigen is known for it. Other nucleotide sequences in the sample specify the same CDR3.

Libraries were prepared by immunoSEQ multiplex PCR; TCRdb keeps only in-frame clonotypes and omits some of them. Of around 99,000 clones listed, 80% to 90% are singletons. Trimming took off 5 bases at V and 1 base at J, with 5 bases between the two ends. In germline, CDR1 is DFQATT, CDR2 SNEGSKA (reference sequence). There are 11 residues in the CDR3. This chain uses TRBV20-1 with TRBJ1-1; D not certain. The sequenced sample was peripheral blood, obtained from a patient treated with radiotherapy plus ipilimumab. The clonotype was recovered from a human donor with non-small cell lung cancer that progressed on radiotherapy plus ipilimumab. The CDR3: CSAGQNTEAFF. The CDR3 DNA reads TGCAGTGCTGGTCAGAACACTGAAGCTTTCTTT.